These 20 T cell receptor beta chains originate from one sample sequenced in a study of blood T cell repertoires in COVID-19 (dated by TCRdb to the early 2020s). Libraries were constructed by the immunoSEQ multiplex PCR assay. This immuneACCESS table, as held by TCRdb, lists in-frame sequences with V and J called but not all clones. Of the missing ones, under half trace to an unresolved V gene in checked studies; the others have no known cause. This sample is represented by more than 65,000 clones; approximately 80% of them were singletons. About a third of the sample rests with the top ten. Sample: peripheral blood. The receptors stem from a woman in her sixties or seventies with acute or convalescent COVID-19.

V is TRBV7-7 and J is TRBJ1-1, with TRBD1 as a possible D gene (5 bases). Germline V CDR1 and CDR2: SSHAT, FNYEAQ (reference sequence). V was trimmed by 1 base and J by 0 bases, leaving 15 bases between them. The CDR3 has 17 residues. The CDR3 reads CASSLDKTVLMNTEAFF. CDR3 coding DNA: TGTGCCAGCAGCTTAGACAAGACAGTCCTCATGAACACTGAAGCTTTCTTT.

The chain carries TRBV3-1 (or the pseudogene TRBV3-2) and TRBJ1-1; a possible D gene is TRBD1 (5 bases). Trimming removed 3 bases from V and 8 bases from J, with 13 bases in between. The CDR3 is made up of 13 amino acids. In germline, CDR1 is LGHDT, CDR2 YNNKEL (reference sequence). The CDR3 bases are TGTGCCAGCAGCCAGGAGAGCAGGGTCGAAGCTTTCTTT. This codes for CASSQESRVEAFF.

The CDR3 DNA sequence: TGTGCCAGCTCATCGGGACTAGCGGGAGTAGGAGGCGAGCAGTACTTC. This encodes CASSSGLAGVGGEQYF. The chain is built from TRBV18 and TRBJ2-7; 14 nucleotides line up with TRBD2. This CDR3 is 16 amino acids long. Germline CDR1 is KGHSH and CDR2 is LQKENI. The V segment lost 5 bases and the J segment 6 bases; nucleotides outside the gene matches: 9.

The V gene is TRBV30, the J gene TRBJ1-5; tentatively, D is TRBD1 (5 bases). Germline lookup yields CDR1 GTSNPN and CDR2 SVGIG (reference sequence). This CDR3 is 13 amino acids long. Trimming left V 4 bases short and J 5 bases short, with 12 bases between. The CDR3 nucleotides are TGTGCCTGGACAGGGTCGTCGGATCAGCCCCAGCATTTT. Its translation is CAWTGSSDQPQHF.

The V call is TRBV4-1, the J call TRBJ2-2; 7 nucleotides match TRBD2. The CDR3 covers 14 residues. The germline V gene encodes CDR1 MGHRA and CDR2 YSYEKL. The V segment lost 4 bases and the J segment 4 bases; nucleotides outside the gene matches: 3. This CDR3 is CASSLGTITGELFF. CDR3 coding DNA: TGCGCCAGCAGCCTAGGGACTATCACCGGGGAGCTGTTTTTT.

In DNA form, the CDR3 reads TGTGCCAGCAGCTTAGTGAGGGGGCTGAATCAGCCCCAGCATTTT. It specifies CASSLVRGLNQPQHF. This rearrangement joins TRBV11-2 to TRBJ1-5; 7 positions match TRBD1. The CDR3 runs to 15 residues. Germline V CDR1 and CDR2: SGHAT, FQNNGV. The V and J ends lost 1 base and 4 bases, in that order; junction bases with no gene match: 4.

This clone appeared a single time. The genes are TRBV19 and TRBJ2-5; the match to TRBD2 covers 10 bases. Germline V gene data show CDR1 as LNHDA and CDR2 as SQIVND (reference sequence). V trimming: 4 bases; J trimming: 4 bases; junction bases outside the gene matches: 12. This CDR3 has 17 amino acids. The CDR3 DNA reads TGTGCCAGTAGTAAAAGGCCTCTAGCGGGAGATGGAGAGACCCAGTACTTC. This gives the protein CASSKRPLAGDGETQYF.

The CDR3 region has the DNA TGTGCCAGCAGCGATAGCGGGAGGGTCCAAGAGACCCAGTACTTC. Its translation is CASSDSGRVQETQYF. The chain uses TRBV5-6 and TRBJ2-5; 11 bases are a match to TRBD2. CDR3 size: 15 residues. Trimming removed 4 bases from V and 1 base from J; junction bases left unmatched: 3. Per germline, CDR1 SGHDT and CDR2 YYEEEE. The variable domain in full, with the rest retrieved from reference TRBV5-6 and TRBJ2-5, is DAGVTQSPTHLIKTRGQQVTLRCSPKSGHDTVSWYQQALGQGPQFIFQYYEEEERQRGNFPDRFSGHQFPNYSSELNVNALLLGDSALYLCASSDSGRVQETQYFGPGTRLLVL.

This chain uses TRBV7-2 with TRBJ2-2, with D hard to call. This CDR3 has 13 residues. The V end lost 1 base, the J end lost 4 bases, and 4 bases lay between the germline ends. The germline CDR1 and CDR2 sequences are SGHTA and FQGNSA. DNA for the CDR3: TGTGCCAGCAGCTTAGACTTCACCGGGGAGCTGTTTTTT. It specifies CASSLDFTGELFF.

V gene TRBV11-1 combines with J gene TRBJ2-1; a weak D match, TRBD2 (6 bases). In germline, CDR1 is SGHAT, CDR2 FQDESV (reference sequence). V gave up 4 bases and J gave up 10 bases, with 17 bases separating them. The CDR3 runs 14 residues. The CDR3 region is CASSSDYQMGEQFF. The CDR3 nucleotides are TGTGCCAGCAGCTCGGACTACCAGATGGGGGAGCAGTTCTTC.

On this clone itself: A much larger clone differs from this one at a single base, so this may be a read error. V and J are TRBV30 and TRBJ2-3, with TRBD2 matching over 9 bases. With 2 bases clipped from V and 4 bases from J, the junction kept 7 bases outside the gene matches. From germline, CDR1 is GTSNPN and CDR2 SVGIG (reference sequence). There are 15 residues in the CDR3. In DNA form, the CDR3 reads TGTGCCTGGAGTTCCGGGACTAGCAGGGCAGATACGCAGTATTTT. It specifies CAWSSGTSRADTQYF.

This clone was seen once. The CDR3 sequence is CASSSGQGYGELFF. Here the CDR3 DNA reads TGTGCCAGCAGCTCAGGGCAGGGGTACGGGGAGCTGTTTTTT. The chain links TRBV11-1 to TRBJ2-2, with D maybe TRBD1 (6 bases). CDR3 length equals 14 residues. In germline, CDR1 is SGHAT, CDR2 FQDESV (reference sequence). Trimming shortened V by 4 bases and J by 7 bases, and 13 bases separated the two germline ends.

The chain recombines TRBV19 with TRBJ2-1, with a weak D call TRBD2 (5 bases). Trimming pared 5 bases from V and 1 base from J, leaving 6 bases between. Germline CDR1 LNHDA, CDR2 SQIVND (reference sequence). CDR3 length equals 13 residues. CDR3 nucleotides: TGTGCCAGTAGTGGCGGGTCCTACAATGAGCAGTTCTTC. This translates into CASSGGSYNEQFF.

This clone appeared a few times. The chain employs TRBV28 and TRBJ2-7; 8 positions agree with TRBD1. The CDR3 runs to 15 residues. The V and J ends lost 7 bases and 1 base, in that order; junction bases with no gene match: 9. Germline values: CDR1 MDHEN, CDR2 SYDVKM. CDR3 sequence reads: CASTTYGQGSYEQYF. The CDR3 nucleotides read TGTGCCAGCACCACCTACGGACAGGGATCCTACGAGCAGTACTTC.

The table lists this clone with a few counts. V usage is TRBV7-3 and J usage is TRBJ1-1, with D possibly matching TRBD1 (6 bases). The ends were cut back, 0 bases at V and 1 base at J, with 9 bases in the middle. Germline loops: CDR1 SGHTA, CDR2 FQGTGA. This CDR3 spans 15 amino acids. The chain's CDR3 is CASSLTGQKNTEAFF. The CDR3 DNA sequence: TGTGCCAGCAGCTTAACGGGACAAAAGAACACTGAAGCTTTCTTT.

The table lists this clone with a few counts. The chain joins TRBV11-3 to TRBJ2-2, with 9 bases that match TRBD2. The CDR3 contains 15 residues. The V gene end was trimmed by 4 bases and the J gene end by 5 bases; junction bases not matched to a gene: 5. Germline CDR1 is SGHNT and CDR2 is YENEEA. CDR3 in amino acids: CASSSITSGTGELFF. As DNA, the CDR3 is TGTGCCAGCAGCTCTATTACTAGCGGGACCGGGGAGCTGTTTTTT.

The rearrangement joins TRBV30 to TRBJ2-1; 8 nucleotides line up with TRBD2. Trimming cost V 4 bases and J 9 bases; bases outside gene matches: 5. The CDR3 loop spans 12 amino acids. Looked up from germline, CDR1 is GTSNPN and CDR2 is SVGIG (reference sequence). CDR3 sequence reads: CAWTGGGSEQFF. For the CDR3, the DNA is TGTGCCTGGACCGGGGGGGGCAGTGAGCAGTTCTTC.

This clone has only one observation. The CDR3 sequence is CSANGPRSYNEQFF. DNA for the CDR3: TGCAGCGCCAATGGCCCTAGATCTTACAATGAGCAGTTCTTC. This rearrangement joins TRBV29-1 to TRBJ2-1; unclear D gene. V shed 7 bases and J shed 4 bases, with 17 bases lying between them. The germline gives CDR1 SQVTM, CDR2 ANQGSEA. The length of the CDR3 is 14 residues.

J is TRBJ2-1 and V is TRBV19, with TRBD1 matching 9 bases. V lost 5 bases to trimming and J lost 7 bases; unmatched junction nucleotides: 9. This CDR3 region has 15 residues. CDR1 is LNHDA and CDR2 is SQIVND in the germline V gene (reference sequence). CDR3: CASSPGQGLRNEQFF. The CDR3 bases are TGTGCCAGTAGTCCCGGACAGGGGTTAAGGAATGAGCAGTTCTTC.

This clone was seen more than once but under ten times. The chain carries TRBV7-8 and TRBJ2-3; tentative D call: TRBD2 (5 bases). The CDR3 extends over 16 amino acids. The ends were cut back, 3 bases at V and 1 base at J, with 14 bases in the middle. CDR1 is SGHVS, CDR2 FQNEAQ, per germline. CDR3 region: CASSFNPSGRTDTQYF. CDR3 in DNA: TGTGCCAGCAGCTTTAACCCCAGCGGCCGCACAGATACGCAGTATTTT.